This passage covers 13 T cell receptor beta chains from one sample sequenced in a study of T cells after yellow fever vaccination. Using its own MiXCR run on the 5' RACE reads, TCRdb lists one record per CDR3 protein. Here the sample spans some 300,000 distinct CDR3 sequences, under 9% being singletons. Material: CD4+ T cells sorted from PBMCs, obtained 5 days after the yellow fever booster vaccination. Every receptor here comes from a man aged 18 to 35 who received the YFV17D yellow fever vaccine.

V gene TRBV15 combines with J gene TRBJ2-7; D perhaps matches TRBD1 (5 bases). The V end lost 0 bases, the J end lost 2 bases, and 8 bases lay between the germline ends. From germline, CDR1 is LNHNV and CDR2 YYDKDF (reference sequence). The CDR3 loop spans 14 amino acids. This chain's CDR3 is CATSRDMGPYEQYF. DNA of the CDR3: TGTGCCACCAGCAGAGATATGGGGCCCTACGAGCAGTACTTC.

This chain links TRBV18 with TRBJ1-2; no clear D gene. Trimming took 2 bases from V and 10 from J, leaving 14 bases between them. The germline V gene has CDR1 KGHSH and CDR2 LQKENI. The CDR3 is made up of 13 amino acids. Here the CDR3 reads CASSPRDPVVYTF. CDR3 bases: TGTGCCAGCTCACCAAGGGATCCGGTGGTCTACACCTTC.

In its sample, this clonotype was seen a few times. This CDR3 is CASSFGSGLAQFF. The CDR3, as DNA: TGTGCCAGCAGCTTCGGATCTGGTTTGGCGCAGTTCTTC. The chain has TRBV7-2 and TRBJ2-1; D uncertain. Looked up from germline, CDR1 is SGHTA and CDR2 is FQGNSA. This CDR3 spans 13 amino acids. V gave up 3 bases and J gave up 12 bases, with 15 bases separating them. Looking up the rest from reference TRBV7-2 and TRBJ2-1 gives the full variable domain: GAGVSQSPSNKVTEKGKDVELRCDPISGHTALYWYRQSLGQGLEFLIYFQGNSAPDKSGLPSDRFSAERTGGSVSTLTIQRTQQEDSAVYLCASSFGSGLAQFFGPGTRLTVL.

This clonotype turned up a few times. The rearrangement links TRBV4-1 to TRBJ2-5; TRBD1 agrees at 7 bases. The CDR3 is made up of 17 amino acids. With 6 bases clipped from V and 3 bases from J, the junction kept 16 bases outside the gene matches. Germline assignment: CDR1 MGHRA and CDR2 YSYEKL. In DNA form, the CDR3 reads TGCGCCAGCAGTCGAGTTACAGGGGTCCTTCGAAAAGAGACCCAGTACTTC. It yields the protein CASSRVTGVLRKETQYF.

The V and J genes are TRBV5-1 and TRBJ2-3, with TRBD2 matching over 9 bases. This CDR3 has 15 residues. Germline V gene sequence: CDR1 SGHRS, CDR2 YFSETQ. The J segment lost 3 bases and the V segment lost 5 bases, leaving 7 bases of the junction unmatched. For the CDR3, the DNA is TGCGCCAGCAGGGCCCTAGCGGGGCGAACAGATACGCAGTATTTT. This gives the protein CASRALAGRTDTQYF.

This clonotype has a handful of counts. This chain connects TRBV4-1 to TRBJ1-5; D may be TRBD1 (6 bases). CDR3 length equals 15 residues. The germline CDR1 and CDR2 sequences are MGHRA and YSYEKL. V gave up 0 bases and J gave up 9 bases, with 15 bases separating them. CDR3 loop: CASSQELTGTRPQHF. The CDR3 DNA reads as TGCGCCAGCAGCCAAGAATTGACAGGTACGAGGCCCCAGCATTTT.

The table lists this clonotype with many counts. The chain uses TRBV5-1 and TRBJ2-3, with D possibly TRBD1 on 6 matching bases. Germline assignment: CDR1 SGHRS and CDR2 YFSETQ. Trimming removed 4 bases at V and 2 bases at J, with 11 bases between. The CDR3 totals 14 residues. CDR3 sequence reads: CASSGQGITDTQYF. The CDR3 DNA reads TGCGCCAGCAGCGGGCAGGGGATCACAGATACGCAGTATTTT.

This clonotype showed up just a few times. The chain uses TRBV5-6 and TRBJ2-7; possibly TRBD1 for D (6 bases). Trimming cost V 3 bases and J 5 bases, with 15 bases left between them. Germline V gene sequence: CDR1 SGHDT, CDR2 YYEEEE. CDR3 length equals 14 residues. CDR3 amino acids: CASSYTGTGHEQYV. For the CDR3, the DNA is TGTGCCAGCAGCTATACAGGGACGGGGCACGAGCAGTACGTC.

This clonotype turned up a few times. The CDR3 nucleotides read TGTGCCAGCAGTTCCAACCCCGGGAGCGGGGGGGCTGCGAAGCAGTACGTC. The encoded protein is CASSSNPGSGGAAKQYV. The V call is TRBV14, the J call TRBJ2-7; 10 bases fit TRBD2. The length of the CDR3 is 17 residues. Looked up from germline, CDR1 is SGHDN and CDR2 is FVKESK. J gave up 8 bases and V 6 bases, and 19 bases lay outside the gene matches.

This clonotype was observed a few times. The chain joins TRBV7-9 to TRBJ1-6; D unresolved. The CDR3 loop spans 12 amino acids. Germline assignment: CDR1 SEHNR and CDR2 FQNEAQ (reference sequence). V shed 2 bases and J shed 7 bases, with 3 bases lying between them. In DNA form, the CDR3 reads TGTGCCAGCAGCTTATGGAATTCACCCCTCCACTTT. Amino acid sequence: CASSLWNSPLHF. The whole variable domain, remainder taken from reference TRBV7-9 and TRBJ1-6, is DTGVSQNPRHKITKRGQNVTFRCDPISEHNRLYWYRQTLGQGPEFLTYFQNEAQLEKSRLLSDRFSAERPKGSFSTLEIQRTEQGDSAMYLCASSLWNSPLHFGNGTRLTVT.

This chain joins TRBV4-1 and TRBJ2-7; the match to TRBD1 covers 7 bases. After removal of 4 bases from V and 2 bases from J, the junction contained 11 bases not matched to a gene. CDR3 length: 16 amino acids. CDR1 and CDR2 (germline): MGHRA, YSYEKL. In DNA, the CDR3 is TGCGCCAGCAGCCCGACCCGAACAGGGGATGCCTACGAGCAGTACTTC. Amino acids: CASSPTRTGDAYEQYF.

This clonotype was seen a few times. V usage is TRBV20-1 and J usage is TRBJ2-3, with 11 bases aligning to TRBD2. Trimming removed 3 bases from V and 6 bases from J; junction bases left unmatched: 11. The CDR3 consists of 16 residues. Looked up from germline, CDR1 is DFQATT and CDR2 is SNEGSKA (reference sequence). CDR3 sequence reads: CSARNLAGGTKDTQYF. The CDR3 nucleotides read TGCAGTGCTAGGAATCTAGCGGGGGGTACGAAGGATACGCAGTATTTT.

A few counts support this clonotype. The chain recombines TRBV14 with TRBJ1-6; D unclear. Germline CDR1 SGHDN, CDR2 FVKESK. The V end was cut by 4 bases, the J end by 0 bases, with 10 bases between. The CDR3 loop spans 16 amino acids. The CDR3 protein is CASSLDRSSYNSPLHF. CDR3 nucleotide sequence: TGTGCCAGCAGCCTGGACCGGAGCTCCTATAATTCACCCCTCCACTTT. Full variable domain (remainder filled in from reference TRBV14 and TRBJ1-6): EAGVTQFPSHSVIEKGQTVTLRCDPISGHDNLYWYRRVMGKEIKFLLHFVKESKQDESGMPNNRFLAERTGGTYSTLKVQPAELEDSGVYFCASSLDRSSYNSPLHFGNGTRLTVT.